This TCR beta chain came from a study of immune evolution from preneoplasia to lung adenocarcinoma. As for the study in general: HLA loss of heterozygosity: under 7.5% AIS, more than 14% MIA, about 32% ADC, none AAH.

Only in-frame clones appear in the TCRdb table, and some are missing; sequencing was by immunoSEQ multiplex PCR. The sample lists some 7,700 clones; around 80% were seen once. In this sample, this clone turned up a few times. What it binds is unknown. The germline V gene encodes CDR1 PRHDT and CDR2 FYEKMQ (reference sequence). There are 13 residues in the CDR3. V was clipped by 5 bases and J by 2 bases, with 10 bases between them. Study-wide results and caveats: Later-stage lesions appeared to have more T cells, more diversity, less clonality.

Sequenced input: FFPE minimally invasive lung adenocarcinoma tissue. The receptor's source is a donor aged 70 or older with lung adenocarcinoma. This chain connects TRBV13 to TRBJ2-7, with D perhaps matching TRBD2 (5 bases). The CDR3 region has the DNA TGTGCCAGCAGCATACGGGGAACCTACGAGCAGTACTTC. This sequence encodes CASSIRGTYEQYF.